The 25 T cell receptor beta chains below were found in one sample sequenced in a study of patients and donors after allogeneic stem cell transplantation. TCRdb recomputed calls from the RT-PCR reads with MiXCR, one row per CDR3 protein. The table shows about 150,000 distinct CDR3 sequences, with approximately 37% occurring only once. Material for sequencing was blood, either unsorted or a sorted T cell fraction (not recorded which). The source of these receptors is a human donor who was either an allogeneic HSCT recipient or a stem cell or donor lymphocyte infusion donor (not recorded which). It is not recorded whose cells these are; they may come from a transplant donor.

The chain couples TRBV4-2 to TRBJ2-1; no definite D call. CDR3 length equals 14 residues. V was cut by 1 base and J by 6 bases, with 10 bases left in between. Germline lookup yields CDR1 LGHNA and CDR2 YNFKEQ. The DNA of the CDR3 is TGTGCCAGCAGCCAAGCGGAGCCAGGCAATGAGCAGTTCTTC. It specifies CASSQAEPGNEQFF.

The chain employs TRBV5-5 and TRBJ1-1, with unresolved D. CDR3 size: 13 residues. V dropped 1 base and J dropped 6 bases, with 10 bases sitting between them. CDR1 and CDR2 (germline): SGHKS, YYEKEE (reference sequence). The CDR3: CASSLWTNPEAFF. The CDR3 DNA reads as TGTGCCAGCAGCTTGTGGACCAACCCTGAAGCTTTCTTT. Full variable domain (missing parts from reference TRBV5-5 and TRBJ1-1): DAGVTQSPTHLIKTRGQQVTLRCSPISGHKSVSWYQQVLGQGPQFIFQYYEKEERGRGNFPDRFSARQFPNYSSELNVNALLLGDSALYLCASSLWTNPEAFFGQGTRLTVV.

This chain uses TRBV28 with TRBJ2-2; the D gene is possibly TRBD1 (5 bases). Trimming left V 10 bases short and J 5 bases short, with 11 bases between. Germline CDR1 and CDR2: MDHEN and SYDVKM. The CDR3 totals 12 residues. CDR3 amino acids: CAILDRTGELFF. The CDR3, as DNA: TGTGCCATCTTAGACAGAACCGGGGAGCTGTTTTTT.

The chain carries TRBV9 and TRBJ2-3; TRBD1 agrees at 10 bases. Trimming removed 7 bases from V and 5 bases from J; junction bases left unmatched: 16. The CDR3 loop spans 17 amino acids. Per germline, CDR1 SGDLS and CDR2 YYNGEE. CDR3 loop: CASGLDTTGGSVDTQYF. CDR3 in DNA: TGTGCCAGCGGACTTGATACGACAGGGGGCTCAGTAGATACGCAGTATTTT.

This clonotype appeared a few times. The chain links TRBV6-2 or TRBV6-3 to TRBJ2-7; D is unresolved. CDR1 and CDR2 (germline): MNHEY, SVGEGT. This CDR3 spans 14 amino acids. V was clipped by 6 bases and J by 5 bases, with 17 bases between them. This CDR3 is CASSPDVGWDEQYF. CDR3 coding DNA: TGTGCCAGCAGCCCGGACGTAGGGTGGGACGAGCAGTACTTC.

Only a few counts were recorded for this clonotype. The rearrangement links TRBV7-9 to TRBJ2-3; TRBD2 matches 7 bases. This CDR3 spans 15 amino acids. From germline, CDR1 is SEHNR and CDR2 FQNEAQ (reference sequence). J gave up 3 bases and V 3 bases, and 6 bases lay outside the gene matches. The CDR3 region is CASSFHSGGTDTQYF. The CDR3 region has the DNA TGTGCCAGCAGCTTTCATTCGGGGGGAACAGATACGCAGTATTTT.

The V call is TRBV6-1, the J call TRBJ1-2; D gene ambiguous. Trimming took 7 bases from V and 0 from J, leaving 12 bases between them. The CDR3 is 14 amino acids. Per germline, CDR1 MNHNS and CDR2 SASEGT. This chain's CDR3 is CASTIERANYGYTF. CDR3 nucleotide sequence: TGTGCCAGCACCATTGAAAGAGCTAACTATGGCTACACCTTC.

This clonotype has a handful of counts. The rearrangement uses TRBV15 and TRBJ1-5, with TRBD1 as a possible D gene (5 bases). Germline V CDR1 and CDR2: LNHNV, YYDKDF (reference sequence). Trimming removed 4 bases at V and 7 bases at J, with 11 bases between. The CDR3 consists of 13 residues. CDR3 in DNA: TGTGCCACCAGCAAGGGGCCGGCGCAGCCCCAGCATTTT. The encoded protein is CATSKGPAQPQHF.

The CDR3 sequence is CSVTDVGGYGYTF. The CDR3 nucleotides are TGCAGCGTTACGGACGTAGGAGGCTATGGCTACACCTTC. The rearrangement links TRBV29-1 to TRBJ1-2; no clear D gene. There are 13 residues in the CDR3. Germline CDR1 reads SQVTM; CDR2 reads ANQGSEA. V dropped 5 bases and J dropped 4 bases, with 14 bases sitting between them.

This clonotype was found a few times. CDR3 amino acids: CASSSDGTSEGGYTF. The CDR3, as DNA: TGTGCCAGCAGTTCCGACGGCACCTCGGAGGGGGGCTACACCTTC. V and J are TRBV4-2 and TRBJ1-2; TRBD1 is a possible D gene (5 bases). Trimming took off 6 bases at V and 8 bases at J, with 22 bases between the two ends. The CDR3 length is 15 residues. Looked up from germline, CDR1 is LGHNA and CDR2 is YNFKEQ.

The chain is built from TRBV6-2 or TRBV6-3 and TRBJ2-5, with TRBD2 matching over 8 bases. Germline assignment: CDR1 MNHEY and CDR2 SVGEGT. CDR3 length: 17 residues. V trimming: 6 bases; J trimming: 2 bases; junction bases outside the gene matches: 14. This CDR3 is CASSPAGTRMVQETQYF. CDR3 coding DNA: TGTGCCAGCAGCCCCGCCGGGACTAGAATGGTACAAGAGACCCAGTACTTC.

The chain links TRBV5-1 to TRBJ1-5, with a tentative D call TRBD1 (5 bases). The germline V gene has CDR1 SGHRS and CDR2 YFSETQ. CDR3 length equals 17 residues. V lost 4 bases to trimming and J lost 6 bases, with 23 bases between them. The CDR3 DNA is TGCGCCAGCAGCCCCACCCCCCCGGGGCGAAGCGGTCAGCCCCAGCATTTT. The encoded protein is CASSPTPPGRSGQPQHF.

The chain recombines TRBV7-9 with TRBJ1-2, with unresolved D. The CDR3 spans 14 residues. From germline, CDR1 is SEHNR and CDR2 FQNEAQ (reference sequence). V dropped 0 bases and J dropped 8 bases, with 13 bases sitting between them. In DNA form, the CDR3 reads TGTGCCAGCAGCTTAGCCAGGAACCTAGGGGGCTACACCTTC. Its translation is CASSLARNLGGYTF.

This clonotype has more than one count but fewer than ten. This rearrangement joins TRBV28 to TRBJ1-6; the D is unclear. The CDR3 sequence is 19 residues long. Germline V CDR1 and CDR2: MDHEN, SYDVKM. Trimming removed 6 bases from V and 0 bases from J, with 21 bases in between. The CDR3 bases are TGTGCCAGCAGAAAAATGCCGGCGCGAACGAGCTCCTATAATTCACCCCTCCACTTT. Its protein is CASRKMPARTSSYNSPLHF. The full variable domain, its missing parts supplied by reference TRBV28 and TRBJ1-6, is DVKVTQSSRYLVKRTGEKVFLECVQDMDHENMFWYRQDPGLGLRLIYFSYDVKMKEKGDIPEGYSVSREKKERFSLILESASTNQTSMYLCASRKMPARTSSYNSPLHFGNGTRLTVT.

The V call is TRBV5-1, the J call TRBJ1-4; TRBD1 might be the D (5 bases). The CDR3 is made up of 15 amino acids. V lost 0 bases and J lost 3, with 9 bases in between. The germline CDR1 and CDR2 sequences are SGHRS and YFSETQ. The CDR3 nucleotides read TGCGCCAGCAGCTTGGTCGGGGGAGCTAATGAAAAACTGTTTTTT. Its translation: CASSLVGGANEKLFF.

CDR3 nucleotide sequence: TGTGCCAGCAGGACAGGGGCGGACTATGGCTACACCTTC. It yields the protein CASRTGADYGYTF. The genes are TRBV28 and TRBJ1-2, with 8 bases fitting TRBD1. V lost 6 bases to trimming and J lost 3 bases; unmatched junction nucleotides: 3. The CDR3 loop spans 13 amino acids. Germline CDR1 and CDR2: MDHEN and SYDVKM.

There are a few counts of this clonotype. This chain connects TRBV20-1 to TRBJ1-3, with no clear D. The CDR3 covers 14 residues. Germline CDR1 is DFQATT and CDR2 is SNEGSKA (reference sequence). With 6 bases removed from V and 0 bases from J, the gap between germline ends came to 12 bases. The CDR3 region has the DNA TGCAGTGCCACGTACACCGACTCTGGAAACACCATATATTTT. This codes for CSATYTDSGNTIYF.

This clonotype was detected a few times. The rearrangement uses TRBV14 and TRBJ2-7; 10 positions match TRBD1. Germline V gene data show CDR1 as SGHDN and CDR2 as FVKESK. The CDR3 sequence is 16 residues long. J was trimmed by 1 base and V by 3 bases; bases with no gene match: 6. CDR3 DNA sequence: TGTGCCAGCAGCCACCCCGGGACAGGGGCATCCTACGAGCAGTACGTC. Translated: CASSHPGTGASYEQYV.

This clonotype was counted a few times. The rearrangement joins TRBV5-1 to TRBJ1-5, with TRBD1 matching over 9 bases. This CDR3 contains 14 residues. With 4 bases clipped from V and 6 bases from J, the junction kept 5 bases outside the gene matches. Germline V lookup: CDR1 SGHRS, CDR2 YFSETQ. The CDR3 region has the DNA TGCGCCAGCAGCACCGGGACAGGGAGTCAGCCCCAGCATTTT. Translating it yields CASSTGTGSQPQHF.

Only a few counts were recorded for this clonotype. The chain uses TRBV11-2 and TRBJ1-2; D not resolved. Trimming cost V 5 bases and J 4 bases, with 11 bases left between them. CDR1 and CDR2 (germline): SGHAT, FQNNGV. The CDR3 runs to 13 residues. The DNA of the CDR3 is TGTGCCAGCAGCCCCCCCCTCGGCTATGGCTACACCTTC. Amino acid sequence: CASSPPLGYGYTF. The whole variable domain, remainder taken from reference TRBV11-2 and TRBJ1-2, is EAGVAQSPRYKIIEKRQSVAFWCNPISGHATLYWYQQILGQGPKLLIQFQNNGVVDDSQLPKDRFSAERLKGVDSTLKIQPAKLEDSAVYLCASSPPLGYGYTFGSGTRLTVV.

This clonotype has more than one count but fewer than ten. The rearrangement joins TRBV4-1 to TRBJ1-2; D is perhaps TRBD1 (5 bases). This CDR3 region has 16 residues. The germline V gene has CDR1 MGHRA and CDR2 YSYEKL. V shed 1 base and J shed 3 bases, with 15 bases lying between them. Here the CDR3 DNA reads TGCGCCAGCAGCCAAGGTGGGCCGGGGCTCTACTATGGCTACACCTTC. Protein sequence: CASSQGGPGLYYGYTF.

This clonotype was counted only a few times. The V and J genes are TRBV24-1 and TRBJ2-7; 9 bases are a match to TRBD1. The J segment lost 3 bases and the V segment lost 11 bases, leaving 7 bases of the junction unmatched. The CDR3 sequence is 13 residues long. CDR1 and CDR2 from the germline V gene are KGHDR and SFDVKD. CDR3 loop: CAIGQGCVYEQYV. The CDR3 DNA reads TGTGCCATTGGACAGGGGTGCGTCTACGAGCAGTACGTC.

The rearrangement uses TRBV7-3 and TRBJ2-3; 7 nucleotides line up with TRBD1. The V segment lost 5 bases and the J segment 1 base; nucleotides outside the gene matches: 6. Germline V CDR1 and CDR2: SGHTA, FQGTGA. The CDR3 runs to 15 residues. CDR3 nucleotides: TGTGCCAGCAGCCTTGGGACAGTTCGCACAGATACGCAGTATTTT. This translates into CASSLGTVRTDTQYF.

This clonotype was seen more than once but under ten times. This chain links TRBV20-1 with TRBJ1-1; D unresolved. V was cut by 5 bases and J by 0 bases, with 13 bases left in between. CDR3 length equals 14 residues. CDR1 DFQATT and CDR2 SNEGSKA come from the germline V gene (reference sequence). CDR3 sequence (DNA): TGCAGTGCTCCTAGCCCCTTAATGAACACTGAAGCTTTCTTT. Its translation is CSAPSPLMNTEAFF.

This clonotype was detected ten times or more. The chain carries TRBV12-3 or TRBV12-4 and TRBJ1-5, with D possibly being TRBD1 (6 bases). The V end lost 7 bases, the J end lost 1 base, and 17 bases lay between the germline ends. The CDR3 runs to 16 residues. The CDR3 spells CASTPGPGTSNQPQHF. The CDR3 DNA sequence: TGTGCCAGCACCCCTGGGCCCGGGACAAGCAATCAGCCCCAGCATTTT.